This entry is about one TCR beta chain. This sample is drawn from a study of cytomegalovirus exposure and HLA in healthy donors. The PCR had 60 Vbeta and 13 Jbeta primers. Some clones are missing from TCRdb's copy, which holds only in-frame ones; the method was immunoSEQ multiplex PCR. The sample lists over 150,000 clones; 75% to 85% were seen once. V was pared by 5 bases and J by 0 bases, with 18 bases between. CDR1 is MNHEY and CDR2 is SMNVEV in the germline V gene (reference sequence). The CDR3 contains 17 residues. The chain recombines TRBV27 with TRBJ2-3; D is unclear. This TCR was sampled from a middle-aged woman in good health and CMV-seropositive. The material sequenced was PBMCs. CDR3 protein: CASSNPPQSTSTDTQYF. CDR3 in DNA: TGTGCCAGCAGTAACCCACCACAGTCAACGAGCACAGATACGCAGTATTTT.